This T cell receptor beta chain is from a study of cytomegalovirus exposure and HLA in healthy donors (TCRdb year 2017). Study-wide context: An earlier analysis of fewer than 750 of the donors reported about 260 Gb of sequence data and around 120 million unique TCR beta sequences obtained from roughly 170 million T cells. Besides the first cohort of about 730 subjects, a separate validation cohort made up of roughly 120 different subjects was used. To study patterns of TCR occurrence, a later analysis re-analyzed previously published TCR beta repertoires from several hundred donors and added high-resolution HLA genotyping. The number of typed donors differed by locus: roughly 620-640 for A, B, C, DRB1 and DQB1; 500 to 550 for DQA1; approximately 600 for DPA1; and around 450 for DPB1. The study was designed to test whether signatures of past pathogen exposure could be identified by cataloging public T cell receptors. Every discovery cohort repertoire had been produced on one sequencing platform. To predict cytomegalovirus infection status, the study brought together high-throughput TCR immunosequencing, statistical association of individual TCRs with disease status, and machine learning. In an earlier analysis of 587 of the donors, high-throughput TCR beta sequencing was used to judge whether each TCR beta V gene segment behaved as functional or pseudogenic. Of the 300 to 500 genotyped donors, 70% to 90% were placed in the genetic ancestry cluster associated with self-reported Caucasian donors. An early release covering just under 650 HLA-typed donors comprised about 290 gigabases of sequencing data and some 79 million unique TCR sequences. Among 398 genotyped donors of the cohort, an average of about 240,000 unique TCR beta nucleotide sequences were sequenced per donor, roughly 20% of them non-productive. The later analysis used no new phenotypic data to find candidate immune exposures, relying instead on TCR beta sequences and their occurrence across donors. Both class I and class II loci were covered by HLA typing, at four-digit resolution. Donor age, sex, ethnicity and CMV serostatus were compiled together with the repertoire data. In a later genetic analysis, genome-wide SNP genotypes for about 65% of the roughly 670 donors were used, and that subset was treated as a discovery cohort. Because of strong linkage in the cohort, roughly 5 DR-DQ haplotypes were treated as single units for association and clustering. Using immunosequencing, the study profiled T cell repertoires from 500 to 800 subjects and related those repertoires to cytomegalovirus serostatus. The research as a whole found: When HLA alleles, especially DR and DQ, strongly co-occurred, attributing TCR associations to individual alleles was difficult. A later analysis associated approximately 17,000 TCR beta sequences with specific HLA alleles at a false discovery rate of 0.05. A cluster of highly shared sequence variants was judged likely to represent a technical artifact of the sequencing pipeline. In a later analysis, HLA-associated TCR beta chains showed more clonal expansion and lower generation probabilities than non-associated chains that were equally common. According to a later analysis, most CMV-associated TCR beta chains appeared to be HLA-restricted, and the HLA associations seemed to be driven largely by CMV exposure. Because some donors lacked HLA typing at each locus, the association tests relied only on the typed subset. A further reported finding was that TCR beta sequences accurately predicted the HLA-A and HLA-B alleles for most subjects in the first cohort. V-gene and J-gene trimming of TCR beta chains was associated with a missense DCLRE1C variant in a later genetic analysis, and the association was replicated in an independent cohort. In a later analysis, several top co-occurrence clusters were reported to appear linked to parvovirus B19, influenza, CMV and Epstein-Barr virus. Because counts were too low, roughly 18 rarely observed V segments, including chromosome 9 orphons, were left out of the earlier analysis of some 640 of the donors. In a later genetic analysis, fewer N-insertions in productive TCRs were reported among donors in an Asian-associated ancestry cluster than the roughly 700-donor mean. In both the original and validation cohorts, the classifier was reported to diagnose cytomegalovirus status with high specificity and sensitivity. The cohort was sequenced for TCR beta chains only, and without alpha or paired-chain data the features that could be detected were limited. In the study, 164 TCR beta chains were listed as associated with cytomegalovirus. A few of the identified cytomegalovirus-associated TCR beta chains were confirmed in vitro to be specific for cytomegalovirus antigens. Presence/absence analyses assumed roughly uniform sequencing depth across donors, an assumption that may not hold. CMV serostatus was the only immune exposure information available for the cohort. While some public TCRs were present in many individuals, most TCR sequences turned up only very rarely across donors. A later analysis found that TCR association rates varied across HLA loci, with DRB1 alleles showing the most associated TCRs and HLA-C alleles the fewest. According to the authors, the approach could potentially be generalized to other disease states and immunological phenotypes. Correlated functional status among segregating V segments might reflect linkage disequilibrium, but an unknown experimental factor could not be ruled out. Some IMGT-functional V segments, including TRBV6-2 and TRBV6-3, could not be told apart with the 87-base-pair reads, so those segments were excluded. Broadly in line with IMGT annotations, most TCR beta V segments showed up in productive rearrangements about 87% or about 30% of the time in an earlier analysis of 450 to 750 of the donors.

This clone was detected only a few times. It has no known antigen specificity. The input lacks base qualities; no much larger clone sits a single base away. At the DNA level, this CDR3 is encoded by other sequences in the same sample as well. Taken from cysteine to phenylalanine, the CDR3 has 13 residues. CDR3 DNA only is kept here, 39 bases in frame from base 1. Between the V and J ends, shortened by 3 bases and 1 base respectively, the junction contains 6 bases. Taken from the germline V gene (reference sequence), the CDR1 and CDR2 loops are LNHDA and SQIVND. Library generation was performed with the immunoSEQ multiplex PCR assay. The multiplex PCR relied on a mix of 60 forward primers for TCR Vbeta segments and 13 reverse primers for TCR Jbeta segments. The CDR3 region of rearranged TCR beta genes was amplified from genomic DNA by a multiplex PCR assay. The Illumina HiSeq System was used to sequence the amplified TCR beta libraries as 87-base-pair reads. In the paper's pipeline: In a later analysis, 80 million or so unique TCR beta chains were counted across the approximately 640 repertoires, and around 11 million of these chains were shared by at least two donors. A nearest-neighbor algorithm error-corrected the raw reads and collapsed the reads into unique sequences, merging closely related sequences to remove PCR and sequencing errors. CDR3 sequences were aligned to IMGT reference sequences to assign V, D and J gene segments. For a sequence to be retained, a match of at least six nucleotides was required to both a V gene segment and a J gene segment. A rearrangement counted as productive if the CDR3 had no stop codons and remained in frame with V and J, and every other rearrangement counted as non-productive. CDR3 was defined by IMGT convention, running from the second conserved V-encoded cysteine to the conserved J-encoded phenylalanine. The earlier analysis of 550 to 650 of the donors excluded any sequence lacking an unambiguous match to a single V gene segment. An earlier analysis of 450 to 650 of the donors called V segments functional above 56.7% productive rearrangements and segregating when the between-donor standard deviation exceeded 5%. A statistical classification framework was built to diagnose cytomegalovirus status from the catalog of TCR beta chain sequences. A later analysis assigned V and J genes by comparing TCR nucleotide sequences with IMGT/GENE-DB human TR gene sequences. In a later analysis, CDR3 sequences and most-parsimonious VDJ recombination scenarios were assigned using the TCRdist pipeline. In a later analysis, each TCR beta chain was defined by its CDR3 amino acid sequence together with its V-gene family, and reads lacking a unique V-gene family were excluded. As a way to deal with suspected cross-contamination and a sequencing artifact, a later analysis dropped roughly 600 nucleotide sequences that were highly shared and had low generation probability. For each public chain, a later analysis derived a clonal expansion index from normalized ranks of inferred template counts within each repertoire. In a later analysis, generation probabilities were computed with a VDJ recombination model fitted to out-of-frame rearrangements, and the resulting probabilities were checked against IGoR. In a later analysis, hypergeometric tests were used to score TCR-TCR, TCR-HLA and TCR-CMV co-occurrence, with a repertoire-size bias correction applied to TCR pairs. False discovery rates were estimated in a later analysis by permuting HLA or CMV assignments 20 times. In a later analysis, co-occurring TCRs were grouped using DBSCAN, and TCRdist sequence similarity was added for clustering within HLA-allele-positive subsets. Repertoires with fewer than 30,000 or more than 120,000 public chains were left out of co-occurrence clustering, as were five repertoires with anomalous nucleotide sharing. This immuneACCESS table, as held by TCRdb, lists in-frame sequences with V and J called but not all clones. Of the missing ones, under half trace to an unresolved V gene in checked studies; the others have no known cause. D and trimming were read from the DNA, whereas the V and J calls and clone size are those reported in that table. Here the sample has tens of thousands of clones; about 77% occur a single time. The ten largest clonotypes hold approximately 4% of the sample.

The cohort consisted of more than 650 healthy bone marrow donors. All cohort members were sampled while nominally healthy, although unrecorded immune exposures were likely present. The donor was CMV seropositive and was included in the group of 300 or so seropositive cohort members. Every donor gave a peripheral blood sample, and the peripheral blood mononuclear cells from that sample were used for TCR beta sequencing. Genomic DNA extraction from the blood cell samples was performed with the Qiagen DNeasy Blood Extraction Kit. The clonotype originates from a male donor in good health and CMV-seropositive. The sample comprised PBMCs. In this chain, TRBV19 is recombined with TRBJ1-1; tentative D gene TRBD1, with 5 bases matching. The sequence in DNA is TGTGCCAGTAGTATCGGGGGGAACACTGAAGCTTTCTTT. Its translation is CASSIGGNTEAFF.